The 20 T cell receptor beta chains below all came from one sample that was sequenced in a study of blood T cell repertoires in COVID-19. The method was immunoSEQ multiplex PCR; TCRdb's version includes in-frame clones alone and lacks a portion of them. The top ten clones hold roughly 1.2% of a sample with about 400,000 clones, about 89% of them seen once. Material: peripheral blood. Receptors originate from a man aged 40-55 years with acute or convalescent COVID-19.

This clone was detected only once. This chain connects TRBV6-5 to TRBJ1-2, with 12 bases matching TRBD1. CDR3 length: 16 amino acids. Germline values: CDR1 MNHEY, CDR2 SVGAGI. J was trimmed by 6 bases and V by 0 bases; bases with no gene match: 5. Written as DNA, the CDR3 is TGTGCCAGCAGTTACTCGAGTGGGACAGGGGGCGATGGCTACACCTTC. Residues: CASSYSSGTGGDGYTF.

The gene calls are TRBV7-9 and TRBJ1-5; TRBD1 matches at 9 bases. After removal of 5 bases from V and 6 bases from J, the junction contained 8 bases not matched to a gene. CDR1 SEHNR and CDR2 FQNEAQ come from the germline V gene (reference sequence). The CDR3 loop spans 15 amino acids. In DNA form, the CDR3 reads TGTGCCAGCAGCCCACCCGGGACAGGGATTCAGCCCCAGCATTTT. Translated, it gives CASSPPGTGIQPQHF.

The chain recombines TRBV5-1 with TRBJ2-7; 12 bases map to TRBD2. This CDR3 contains 15 residues. Germline V lookup: CDR1 SGHRS, CDR2 YFSETQ. V gave up 7 bases and J gave up 0 bases; unmatched junction bases: 5. CDR3 in amino acids: CASSRTSGASYEQYF. The CDR3 nucleotides read TGCGCCAGCTCACGGACTAGCGGGGCCTCCTACGAGCAGTACTTC.

J is TRBJ2-4 and V is TRBV24-1; TRBD2 might be the D (7 bases). The V and J ends lost 7 bases and 0 bases respectively, with 18 bases between them. Germline-derived CDR1 and CDR2 are KGHDR and SFDVKD. This CDR3 region has 17 residues. Here the CDR3 reads CATRPGGGLLAKNIQYF. For the CDR3, the DNA is TGTGCCACCAGACCGGGGGGCGGTTTGCTAGCCAAAAACATTCAGTACTTC.

V is TRBV6-5 and J is TRBJ1-2; D is perhaps TRBD1 (5 bases). The CDR3 length is 14 residues. Trimming pared 7 bases from V and 5 bases from J, leaving 17 bases between. Per germline, CDR1 MNHEY and CDR2 SVGAGI. The CDR3 DNA follows: TGTGCCAGCACCCAGACCCCAGGGAGGTATGGCTACACCTTC. Translating gives CASTQTPGRYGYTF.

This chain joins TRBV5-1 and TRBJ2-5, with TRBD1 matching 7 bases. The V segment lost 2 bases and the J segment 5 bases; nucleotides outside the gene matches: 18. The CDR3 contains 18 residues. Germline V CDR1 and CDR2: SGHRS, YFSETQ. The CDR3 protein is CASSFYLRSLTGMETQYF. Here the CDR3 DNA reads TGCGCCAGCAGCTTCTACCTGCGGAGTTTGACAGGGATGGAGACCCAGTACTTC.

V usage is TRBV28 and J usage is TRBJ1-2; D is ambiguous. The CDR3 sequence is 14 residues long. Germline CDR1 MDHEN, CDR2 SYDVKM. Trimming took off 6 bases at V and 4 bases at J, with 15 bases between the two ends. In DNA, the CDR3 is TGTGCCAGCAGGCCATTTCAGGATGGCTATGGCTACACCTTC. Translated, it gives CASRPFQDGYGYTF.

This clone was found a few times. The rearrangement uses TRBV3-1 (or the pseudogene TRBV3-2) and TRBJ1-2; TRBD1 matches 11 bases. The CDR3 contains 13 residues. After removal of 4 bases from V and 8 bases from J, the junction contained 3 bases not matched to a gene. In germline, CDR1 is LGHDT, CDR2 YNNKEL (reference sequence). CDR3: CASSPGQGAGYTF. For the CDR3, the DNA is TGTGCCAGCAGCCCCGGACAGGGGGCAGGCTACACCTTC.

The genes are TRBV4-3 and TRBJ2-1; D perhaps matches TRBD1 (8 bases). V gave up 0 bases and J gave up 8 bases, with 20 bases separating them. Germline V gene data show CDR1 as LGHNA and CDR2 as YSLEER. The CDR3 covers 17 residues. The DNA of the CDR3 is TGCGCCAGCAGCCAAGAAGGGTTTCACAGGGGGGGCGATGAGCAGTTCTTC. This gives the protein CASSQEGFHRGGDEQFF.

This clone has just one count. The CDR3 loop is CASSKVKDRAILGTPRNTEAFF. The CDR3 DNA sequence: TGTGCCAGCAGCAAAGTAAAGGACAGGGCGATTTTGGGTACTCCTAGGAACACTGAAGCTTTCTTT. This chain connects TRBV21-1 to TRBJ1-1; the DNA was not used to check the table's D call, TRBD1. TRBV21-1 is shown as a pseudogene. This CDR3 region has 22 residues.

This sequence joins TRBV19 and TRBJ2-7; tentative D call: TRBD1 (6 bases). The CDR3 loop spans 14 amino acids. Germline V gives CDR1 LNHDA, CDR2 SQIVND (reference sequence). Trimming took off 11 bases at V and 4 bases at J, with 21 bases between the two ends. CDR3 sequence (DNA): TGTGCCGTTAGCCCTGGGCAGGGGATGTACGAGCAGTACTTC. Its translation: CAVSPGQGMYEQYF.

The chain uses TRBV28 and TRBJ1-6; 7 bases match TRBD1. The germline CDR1 and CDR2 sequences are MDHEN and SYDVKM. After removal of 2 bases from V and 7 bases from J, the junction contained 5 bases not matched to a gene. The CDR3 totals 15 residues. This chain's CDR3 is CASSLGGQWNSPLHF. The CDR3, as DNA: TGTGCCAGCAGTTTAGGGGGACAGTGGAATTCACCCCTCCACTTT.

This clone has only one observation. The chain recombines TRBV4-2 with TRBJ1-2, with D possibly being TRBD1 (5 bases). The ends were cut back, 1 base at V and 0 bases at J, with 15 bases in the middle. This CDR3 has 17 amino acids. Germline V gene data show CDR1 as LGHNA and CDR2 as YNFKEQ. The CDR3 reads CASSQGSATGSNYGYTF. The CDR3 DNA reads TGTGCCAGCAGCCAAGGAAGTGCCACAGGATCTAACTATGGCTACACCTTC.

The V gene is TRBV12-3 or TRBV12-4, the J gene TRBJ2-1; D unresolved. The V gene lost 5 bases and the J gene lost 8 bases, with 7 bases spanning the gap. This CDR3 spans 11 amino acids. The CDR3 is CASSGPHEQFF. As DNA, the CDR3 is TGTGCCAGCAGTGGGCCGCATGAGCAGTTCTTC.

V and J are TRBV6-5 and TRBJ2-7; 8 nucleotides agree with TRBD1. The CDR3 runs to 15 residues. The V segment lost 6 bases and the J segment 3 bases; nucleotides outside the gene matches: 10. CDR1 is MNHEY and CDR2 is SVGAGI in the germline V gene. CDR3: CASRKRPDRGYEQYF. The CDR3 DNA reads TGTGCCAGCAGAAAGAGGCCCGACAGGGGCTACGAGCAGTACTTC.

In this sample, this clone turned up once. The rearrangement joins TRBV28 to TRBJ1-2; 7 positions agree with TRBD1. The germline gives CDR1 MDHEN, CDR2 SYDVKM. The CDR3 runs 13 residues. V lost 3 bases to trimming and J lost 10 bases; unmatched junction nucleotides: 8. The CDR3: CASSLSTGRYYTF. CDR3 sequence (DNA): TGTGCCAGCAGTTTGTCGACAGGGCGCTACTACACCTTC.

This chain uses TRBV10-3 with TRBJ1-1; D is ambiguous. The CDR3 is 13 residues long. Trimming shortened V by 10 bases and J by 1 base, and 13 bases separated the two germline ends. CDR1 ENHRY and CDR2 SYGVKD come from the germline V gene. This chain's CDR3 is CANQGSGNTEAFF. The CDR3, as DNA: TGTGCCAACCAAGGGAGCGGGAACACTGAAGCTTTCTTT.

This clone came up a few times. The chain is built from TRBV19 and TRBJ1-2, with TRBD1 as a possible D gene (6 bases). The CDR3 has 14 amino acids. The germline V gene has CDR1 LNHDA and CDR2 SQIVND (reference sequence). V was clipped by 6 bases and J by 4 bases, with 15 bases between them. This CDR3 reads CASRRPDRFYGYTF. The DNA of the CDR3 is TGTGCCAGTAGGCGCCCTGACAGGTTCTATGGCTACACCTTC. The entire variable domain, with the rest obtained from reference TRBV19 and TRBJ1-2, is as follows: DGGITQSPKYLFRKEGQNVTLSCEQNLNHDAMYWYRQDPGQGLRLIYYSQIVNDFQKGDIAEGYSVSREKKESFPLTVTSAQKNPTAFYLCASRRPDRFYGYTFGSGTRLTVV.

The chain recombines TRBV12-3 or TRBV12-4 with TRBJ1-2; D remains ambiguous. V was clipped by 6 bases and J by 8 bases, with 13 bases between them. The CDR3 runs 12 residues. The CDR3 nucleotides read TGTGCCAGCAGCTCGTTTGTGGAGGGCTACACCTTC. It translates to CASSSFVEGYTF.

The chain recombines TRBV28 with TRBJ1-2; no clear D. The CDR3 is 14 residues long. Trimming removed 0 bases at V and 5 bases at J, with 10 bases between. Germline-derived CDR1 and CDR2 are MDHEN and SYDVKM. The CDR3 DNA follows: TGTGCCAGCAGTTTATGGGACTCTACTTATGGCTACACCTTC. This sequence encodes CASSLWDSTYGYTF.